This is a list of T cell receptor beta chains from one sample in a study of T cells in tumors after PD-1 blockade. Using immunoSEQ multiplex PCR, the repertoire was profiled, and TCRdb retains in-frame clones only, with some absent. The sample includes over 3,000 clones, roughly 60% of them seen just once. Sequencing used tumor tissue, obtained after anti-PD-1 treatment. The receptors stem from a human donor with cutaneous squamous cell carcinoma. Each CDR3 is given with its conserved first and last residue. The order of the fields is D gene, clone size, V gene, J gene, CDR3 DNA, CDR3 protein. D genes are given only for firm matches. Where a row states a size, it is once, few, many or the class of an expanded clone; other rows omit it.

>NA|few|TRBV9|TRBJ1-2
TGTGCCAGCAGCGTAGCTGGAACCTCTGGCTACACCTTC
CASSVAGTSGYTF
>TRBD2|NA|TRBV28|TRBJ2-2
TGTGCCAGCAGCCCCCCTAGCGGGGGACAAAGGAACACCGGGGAGCTGTTTTTT
CASSPPSGGQRNTGELFF
>NA|few|TRBV11-3|TRBJ1-3
TGTGCCAGCAGCTTAACTGGAAACACCATATATTTT
CASSLTGNTIYF
>TRBD1|few|TRBV7-9|TRBJ2-7
TGTGCCAGCAGCCTGACAGGGGTGAACGAGCAGTACTTC
CASSLTGVNEQYF
>NA|NA|TRBV15|TRBJ2-7
TGTGCCACCAGCAGAGATAGGGGGGCGTACGAGCAGTACTTC
CATSRDRGAYEQYF
>TRBD1|NA|TRBV2|TRBJ2-7
TGTGCCAGCAGTTTATCCGGGACAGGGGAGTACTACGAGCAGTACTTC
CASSLSGTGEYYEQYF
>NA|NA|TRBV7-2|TRBJ1-5
TGTGCCAGCAGCTTATTAGGGGGGTCTTCTGAGCCCCAGCATTTT
CASSLLGGSSEPQHF
>NA|few|TRBV6-5|TRBJ2-7
TGTGCCAGCAGTTATGGGTCCAACATGGCCTACGAGCAGTACTTC
CASSYGSNMAYEQYF
>NA|NA|TRBV25-1|TRBJ1-1
TGTGCCAGCAGTGACAGATGGGGAGCTTTCTTT
CASSDRWGAFF
>NA|NA|TRBV6-2/TRBV6-3|TRBJ2-7
TGTGCCAGCAGTTACTCCACGCGAACAGGACCATACGAGCAGTACTTC
CASSYSTRTGPYEQYF
>NA|NA|TRBV2|TRBJ2-5
TGTGCCAGCAGTGGACTGGGTGGACAAGAGACCCAGTACTTC
CASSGLGGQETQYF
>NA|NA|TRBV9|TRBJ2-7
TGTGCCAGCAGCGCCGGATACGAGCAGTACTTC
CASSAGYEQYF
>NA|few|TRBV6-4|TRBJ2-3
TGTGCCAGCAGGAACCCGAAAGCCACGGCAGATACGCAGTATTTT
CASRNPKATADTQYF
>TRBD2|NA|TRBV6-4|TRBJ2-2
TGTGCCAGCAGTGACTCGGGACTAGGGGAGCTGTTTTTT
CASSDSGLGELFF
>NA|NA|TRBV5-6|TRBJ1-5
TGTGCCAGCAGCTTGTTCCGGGGCAATCAGCCCCAGCATTTT
CASSLFRGNQPQHF
>NA|NA|TRBV5-1|TRBJ2-2
TGCGCCAGCAGCTTAAGGGATTCCGGGGAGCTGTTTTTT
CASSLRDSGELFF
>NA|NA|TRBV15|TRBJ1-5
TGTGCCACCAGCAGATCGACAGGCGATAATCAGCCCCAGCATTTT
CATSRSTGDNQPQHF
>NA|few|TRBV6-6|TRBJ1-1
TGTGCCAGCAGTTATCCAGGGAGAGGGGCTGAAGCTTTCTTT
CASSYPGRGAEAFF
>NA|NA|TRBV11-2|TRBJ2-2
TGTGCCAGCAGCTTTATATCGGGCCGGAATATGAACACCGGGGAGCTGTTTTTT
CASSFISGRNMNTGELFF
>TRBD1|few|TRBV5-5|TRBJ1-5
TGTGCCAGCAGCTTGGACCCGTCAGGGGGACAGCCCCAGCATTTT
CASSLDPSGGQPQHF
>TRBD1|NA|TRBV5-5|TRBJ1-2
TGTGCCAGCATAGTCGACAGGGGCTATGGCTACACCTTC
CASIVDRGYGYTF
>NA|NA|TRBV2|TRBJ2-7
TGTGCCAGCAGTGAGTGGCGGTTCTACGAGCAGTACTTC
CASSEWRFYEQYF
>NA|NA|TRBV4-1|TRBJ2-7
TGCGCCAGCAGCCCCCAGCTCGGGGATGTATACGAGCAGTACTTC
CASSPQLGDVYEQYF
>TRBD2|NA|TRBV4-1|TRBJ2-5
TGCGCCAGCAGCCAAGATCTTGGGCTAGCGGGGGGTCAAGAGACCCAGTACTTC
CASSQDLGLAGGQETQYF
>TRBD2|few|TRBV3-1/TRBV3-2|TRBJ2-5
TGTGCCAGCAGCCTTACTAGCGGGGGCGTGAGGGAGACCCAGTACTTC
CASSLTSGGVRETQYF
>TRBD1|NA|TRBV2|TRBJ1-3
TGTGCCAGCAGTCCCGGGACAGGGGGCTCGGGAAACACCATATATTTT
CASSPGTGGSGNTIYF
>NA|NA|TRBV10-2|TRBJ1-4
TGCGCCAGCAGTAACGGACGAACAACTAATGAAAAACTGTTTTTT
CASSNGRTTNEKLFF
>TRBD1|few|TRBV5-1|TRBJ2-7
TGCGCCAGCAGCTTCGACAGGGGTCGGTACGAGCAGTACTTC
CASSFDRGRYEQYF
>TRBD1|NA|TRBV6-1|TRBJ2-7
TGTGCCAGCAGTGAAGCGCTAGTCAGGGGGTCCGAGCAGTACTTC
CASSEALVRGSEQYF